A selection of T cell receptor beta chains follows, all from one sample in a study of cytomegalovirus exposure and HLA in healthy donors. Profiling relied on immunoSEQ multiplex PCR, and the TCRdb table lists in-frame clones only, not all of them. This sample has some 90,000 clones, with approximately 80% found just once. Material for sequencing was PBMCs. Every receptor here comes from a woman aged 35 to 49 in good health and CMV-seronegative. CDR3s include the opening cysteine and the closing phenylalanine or tryptophan. D genes are given only for firm matches. Some rows mark clone size as missing; the rest say once, few, many or name a class of expanded clone.

j_gene: TRBJ2-5; v_gene: TRBV12-5; abundance: NA; d_gene: TRBD1; CDR3aa: CASGLRGQTIQETQYF; CDR3nt: TGTGCTAGTGGTTTGAGGGGACAGACTATACAAGAGACCCAGTACTTC
j_gene: TRBJ2-2; v_gene: TRBV11-3; abundance: NA; d_gene: TRBD1; CDR3aa: CASSQQGIGELFF; CDR3nt: TGTGCCAGCAGCCAACAGGGGATCGGGGAGCTGTTTTTT
j_gene: TRBJ2-5; v_gene: TRBV5-4; abundance: NA; d_gene: TRBD2; CDR3aa: CASSLVGGRGETQYF; CDR3nt: TGTGCCAGCAGCTTGGTTGGCGGGAGAGGAGAGACCCAGTACTTC
j_gene: TRBJ2-1; v_gene: TRBV7-3; abundance: NA; d_gene: TRBD2; CDR3aa: CASSLRTGGSYNEQFF; CDR3nt: TGTGCCAGCAGCTTAAGGACGGGGGGCTCCTACAATGAGCAGTTCTTC
j_gene: TRBJ1-5; v_gene: TRBV6-5; abundance: NA; d_gene: NA; CDR3aa: CASSPLDSAGQPQHF; CDR3nt: TGTGCCAGCAGCCCTCTGGACTCCGCAGGCCAGCCCCAGCATTTT
j_gene: TRBJ1-3; v_gene: TRBV29-1; abundance: NA; d_gene: NA; CDR3aa: CSVAQGAGNTIYF; CDR3nt: TGCAGCGTTGCCCAGGGCGCTGGAAACACCATATATTTT
j_gene: TRBJ1-1; v_gene: TRBV19; abundance: NA; d_gene: TRBD1; CDR3aa: CASSMGQGVTEAFF; CDR3nt: TGTGCCAGTAGTATGGGTCAGGGGGTAACTGAAGCTTTCTTT
j_gene: TRBJ2-2; v_gene: TRBV7-7; abundance: NA; d_gene: NA; CDR3aa: CASSLVSLANTGELFF; CDR3nt: TGTGCCAGCAGCTTGGTTAGTCTCGCGAACACCGGGGAGCTGTTTTTT
j_gene: TRBJ1-2; v_gene: TRBV6-5; abundance: once; d_gene: TRBD1; CDR3aa: CASHPENRGGGYTF; CDR3nt: TGTGCCAGCCATCCGGAAAACAGGGGTGGTGGCTACACCTTC
j_gene: TRBJ2-3; v_gene: TRBV19; abundance: NA; d_gene: NA; CDR3aa: CASSIGRADTQYF; CDR3nt: TGTGCCAGTAGTATAGGGAGGGCAGATACGCAGTATTTT
j_gene: TRBJ1-3; v_gene: TRBV19; abundance: NA; d_gene: TRBD1; CDR3aa: CASSIRTGSSGNTIYF; CDR3nt: TGTGCCAGTAGTATCCGGACAGGGAGCTCTGGAAACACCATATATTTT
j_gene: TRBJ1-2; v_gene: TRBV28; abundance: NA; d_gene: NA; CDR3aa: CASSFSRRTGGYTF; CDR3nt: TGTGCCAGCAGTTTTTCCCGGAGAACGGGGGGCTACACCTTC
j_gene: TRBJ1-2; v_gene: TRBV9; abundance: NA; d_gene: NA; CDR3aa: CASSVVGQGGVVGYTF; CDR3nt: TGTGCCAGCAGCGTAGTCGGCCAGGGAGGAGTGGTGGGCTACACCTTC
j_gene: TRBJ2-7; v_gene: TRBV28; abundance: NA; d_gene: NA; CDR3aa: CASNLSGSEQYF; CDR3nt: TGTGCCAGCAATTTGTCGGGGTCCGAGCAGTACTTC
j_gene: TRBJ1-5; v_gene: TRBV7-8; abundance: NA; d_gene: TRBD1; CDR3aa: CASGPGTANQPQHF; CDR3nt: TGTGCCAGCGGTCCCGGGACAGCAAATCAGCCCCAGCATTTT
j_gene: TRBJ1-2; v_gene: TRBV29-1; abundance: few; d_gene: NA; CDR3aa: CSVEGGTGPRSYTF; CDR3nt: TGCAGCGTTGAAGGGGGCACAGGCCCTAGGAGCTACACCTTC
j_gene: TRBJ1-2; v_gene: TRBV28; abundance: NA; d_gene: NA; CDR3aa: CASSFLTAGYTF; CDR3nt: TGTGCCAGCAGTTTCCTTACAGCTGGCTACACCTTC
j_gene: TRBJ2-5; v_gene: TRBV19; abundance: NA; d_gene: NA; CDR3aa: CASSIGVEQSGAGYQETQYF; CDR3nt: TGTGCCAGTAGTATAGGGGTCGAACAGAGCGGAGCTGGTTACCAAGAGACCCAGTACTTC
j_gene: TRBJ2-5; v_gene: TRBV5-4; abundance: NA; d_gene: TRBD2; CDR3aa: CASSSPGTSGQETQYF; CDR3nt: TGTGCCAGCAGCAGCCCCGGGACTAGCGGCCAAGAGACCCAGTACTTC
j_gene: TRBJ2-1; v_gene: TRBV7-2; abundance: NA; d_gene: TRBD1; CDR3aa: CASSLAGAGGWNEQFF; CDR3nt: TGTGCCAGCAGCTTAGCGGGTGCAGGGGGTTGGAATGAGCAGTTCTTC
j_gene: TRBJ2-3; v_gene: TRBV28; abundance: NA; d_gene: TRBD2; CDR3aa: CASSLDGQAGGGDTQYF; CDR3nt: TGTGCCAGCAGTTTAGATGGACAAGCGGGAGGGGGAGATACGCAGTATTTT
j_gene: TRBJ1-2; v_gene: TRBV18; abundance: once; d_gene: NA; CDR3aa: CASSPRANREYGGYGYTF; CDR3nt: TGTGCCAGCTCACCACGTGCGAACAGGGAGTACGGTGGCTATGGCTACACCTTC
j_gene: TRBJ1-5; v_gene: TRBV6-5; abundance: few; d_gene: NA; CDR3aa: CASSPQGRNNQPQHF; CDR3nt: TGTGCCAGCAGTCCCCAGGGGAGAAACAATCAGCCCCAGCATTTT
j_gene: TRBJ2-7; v_gene: TRBV27; abundance: NA; d_gene: NA; CDR3aa: CASRPRGRYEQYF; CDR3nt: TGTGCCAGCCGGCCTCGGGGTAGATACGAGCAGTACTTC
j_gene: TRBJ2-2; v_gene: TRBV13; abundance: NA; d_gene: TRBD2; CDR3aa: CASSPRGVSNTGELFF; CDR3nt: TGTGCCAGCAGCCCCCGGGGGGTTTCGAACACCGGGGAGCTGTTTTTT
j_gene: TRBJ2-1; v_gene: TRBV6-6; abundance: NA; d_gene: TRBD2; CDR3aa: CASSQPGLARYNEQFF; CDR3nt: TGTGCCAGCAGCCAACCGGGACTAGCGCGCTACAATGAGCAGTTCTTC
j_gene: TRBJ2-1; v_gene: TRBV5-1; abundance: NA; d_gene: TRBD2; CDR3aa: CASSSGLAGNNEQFF; CDR3nt: TGCGCCAGCAGCTCGGGACTAGCGGGGAACAATGAGCAGTTCTTC
j_gene: TRBJ2-2; v_gene: TRBV7-9; abundance: NA; d_gene: TRBD2; CDR3aa: CASSLGLAGSTGELFF; CDR3nt: TGTGCCAGCAGCTTGGGACTAGCGGGTTCCACCGGGGAGCTGTTTTTT
j_gene: TRBJ1-1; v_gene: TRBV7-2; abundance: NA; d_gene: NA; CDR3aa: CASSSPGGESTTEAFF; CDR3nt: TGTGCCAGCAGCTCACCCGGGGGGGAGTCTACCACTGAAGCTTTCTTT